The 9 T cell receptor beta chains below were found in one sample sequenced in a study of cytomegalovirus exposure and HLA in healthy donors. Sequencing used immunoSEQ multiplex PCR; TCRdb keeps in-frame clones, though not all of them. The sample lists 190,000 or so clones, around 80% seen once, with around 15% in the top ten. The material sequenced was PBMCs. All receptors derive from a woman in her 30s in good health and CMV-seropositive.

The chain has TRBV7-8 and TRBJ2-3; 10 nucleotides line up with TRBD2. Germline CDR1 and CDR2: SGHVS and FQNEAQ. V gave up 6 bases and J gave up 2 bases; unmatched junction bases: 8. CDR3 length: 16 amino acids. In DNA form, the CDR3 reads TGTGCCAGCAGTCTCCCTAGCGGGAGTCTCACAGATACGCAGTATTTT. Residues: CASSLPSGSLTDTQYF.

The chain employs TRBV27 and TRBJ2-7; 11 nucleotides match TRBD1. Germline V gene sequence: CDR1 MNHEY, CDR2 SMNVEV (reference sequence). Trimming removed 4 bases from V and 4 bases from J; junction bases left unmatched: 6. This CDR3 has 15 amino acids. The CDR3 region has the DNA TGTGCCAGCAGTTCCTTCGGGACAGGGGGTTACGAGCAGTACTTC. As protein: CASSSFGTGGYEQYF.

This clone is a singleton in its sample. The chain joins TRBV10-3 to TRBJ2-7; the match to TRBD2 covers 8 bases. Germline V gene lookup returns CDR1 ENHRY and CDR2 SYGVKD. The ends lost 4 bases at V and 1 base at J; junction bases unmatched: 6. The CDR3 loop spans 15 amino acids. CDR3 in DNA: TGTGCCATCAGTGGCTCCCTAGCGGGTTCCTACGAGCAGTACTTC. This codes for CAISGSLAGSYEQYF.

The gene calls are TRBV4-2 and TRBJ2-5; 16 bases are a match to TRBD2. V trimming: 0 bases; J trimming: 5 bases; junction bases outside the gene matches: 9. The germline gives CDR1 LGHNA, CDR2 YNFKEQ. CDR3 length equals 19 residues. The CDR3 nucleotides are TGTGCCAGCAGCCAAGATTGGGGACTAGCGGGAGGGCCTCGGGAGACCCAGTACTTC. Translated: CASSQDWGLAGGPRETQYF.

The chain couples TRBV15 to TRBJ2-7; 7 positions match TRBD2. Germline CDR1 reads LNHNV; CDR2 reads YYDKDF (reference sequence). The CDR3 length is 14 residues. Losses at the gene ends were 0 bases for V and 5 bases for J; bases not matched to a gene: 4. The CDR3 DNA reads as TGTGCCACCAGCAGAGATCTAGCGGTGAACGAGCAGTACTTC. Protein: CATSRDLAVNEQYF.

This rearrangement joins TRBV6-5 to TRBJ2-7, with TRBD1 matching over 8 bases. This CDR3 spans 13 amino acids. Losses at the gene ends were 8 bases for V and 6 bases for J; bases not matched to a gene: 9. Germline lookup yields CDR1 MNHEY and CDR2 SVGAGI. CDR3 loop: CASSYRGTGEQYF. In DNA, the CDR3 is TGTGCCAGCTCGTACAGGGGGACGGGCGAGCAGTACTTC.

V and J are TRBV28 and TRBJ2-1; D remains unclear. Germline values: CDR1 MDHEN, CDR2 SYDVKM. With 3 bases removed from V and 16 bases from J, the gap between germline ends came to 13 bases. CDR3 size: 11 residues. Written as DNA, the CDR3 is TGTGCCAGCAGTTTTGACCAGGTATCATTCTTC. This translates into CASSFDQVSFF. Looking up the rest from reference TRBV28 and TRBJ2-1 gives the full variable domain: DVKVTQSSRYLVKRTGEKVFLECVQDMDHENMFWYRQDPGLGLRLIYFSYDVKMKEKGDIPEGYSVSREKKERFSLILESASTNQTSMYLCASSFDQVSFFGPGTRLTVL.

The chain joins TRBV5-1 to TRBJ2-1, with 10 bases lining up with TRBD2. Germline V CDR1 and CDR2: SGHRS, YFSETQ. The CDR3 loop spans 17 amino acids. V shed 0 bases, J shed 4 bases, and the junction held 7 bases outside the gene matches. The CDR3 coding sequence is TGCGCCAGCAGCTTGGCCCCTGGACTAGCGGTATACAATGAGCAGTTCTTC. This codes for CASSLAPGLAVYNEQFF.

At least ten counts were recorded for this clone. The chain combines TRBV5-6 with TRBJ1-2; 7 positions agree with TRBD1. The length of the CDR3 is 16 residues. The germline V gene has CDR1 SGHDT and CDR2 YYEEEE. The junction had 15 bases not matched to a gene; V was cut back by 4 bases and J by 6 bases. This CDR3 reads CASSTGQREGTNGYTF. Here the CDR3 DNA reads TGTGCCAGCAGCACGGGACAGAGAGAAGGAACAAATGGCTACACCTTC.